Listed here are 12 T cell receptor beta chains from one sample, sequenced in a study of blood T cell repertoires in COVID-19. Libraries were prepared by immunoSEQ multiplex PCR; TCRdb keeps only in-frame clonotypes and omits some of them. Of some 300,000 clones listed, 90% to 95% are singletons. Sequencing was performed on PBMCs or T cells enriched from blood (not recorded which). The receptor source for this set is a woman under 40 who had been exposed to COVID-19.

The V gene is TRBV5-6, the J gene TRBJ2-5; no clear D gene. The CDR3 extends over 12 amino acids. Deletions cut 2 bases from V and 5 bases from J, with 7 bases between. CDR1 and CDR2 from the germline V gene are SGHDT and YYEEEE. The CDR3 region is CASSFPQETQYF. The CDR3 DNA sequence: TGTGCCAGCAGCTTCCCCCAGGAGACCCAGTACTTC.

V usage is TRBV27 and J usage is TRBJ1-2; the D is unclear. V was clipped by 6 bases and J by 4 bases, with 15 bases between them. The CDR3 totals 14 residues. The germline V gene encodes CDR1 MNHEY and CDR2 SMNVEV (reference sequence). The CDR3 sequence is CASSAAGWGYGYTF. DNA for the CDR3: TGTGCCAGCAGCGCGGCGGGATGGGGCTATGGCTACACCTTC.

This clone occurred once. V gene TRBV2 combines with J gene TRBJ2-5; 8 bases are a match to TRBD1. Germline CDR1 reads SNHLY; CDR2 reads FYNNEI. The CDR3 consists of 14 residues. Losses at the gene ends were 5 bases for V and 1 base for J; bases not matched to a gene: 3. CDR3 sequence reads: CASSPDRVQETQYF. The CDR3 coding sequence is TGTGCCAGCAGTCCGGACAGGGTCCAAGAGACCCAGTACTTC.

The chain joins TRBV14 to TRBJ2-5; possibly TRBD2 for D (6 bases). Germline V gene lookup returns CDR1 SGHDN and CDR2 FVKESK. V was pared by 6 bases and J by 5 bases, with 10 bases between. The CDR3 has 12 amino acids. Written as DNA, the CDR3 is TGTGCCAGCAGTGCTAGCGTTGAGACCCAGTACTTC. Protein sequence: CASSASVETQYF.

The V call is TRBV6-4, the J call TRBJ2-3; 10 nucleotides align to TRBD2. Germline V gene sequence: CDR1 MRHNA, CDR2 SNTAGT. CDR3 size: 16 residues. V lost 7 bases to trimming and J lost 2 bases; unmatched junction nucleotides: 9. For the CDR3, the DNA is TGTGCCAGCACCCTCCCTCTAGCGGGGGCCACAGATACGCAGTATTTT. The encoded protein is CASTLPLAGATDTQYF.

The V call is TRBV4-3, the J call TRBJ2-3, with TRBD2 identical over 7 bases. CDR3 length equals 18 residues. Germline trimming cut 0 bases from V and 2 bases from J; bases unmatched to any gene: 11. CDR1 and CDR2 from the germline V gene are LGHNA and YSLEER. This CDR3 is CASSQDRLGTKPTDTQYF. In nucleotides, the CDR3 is TGCGCCAGCAGCCAAGACCGGCTCGGGACTAAACCCACAGATACGCAGTATTTT.

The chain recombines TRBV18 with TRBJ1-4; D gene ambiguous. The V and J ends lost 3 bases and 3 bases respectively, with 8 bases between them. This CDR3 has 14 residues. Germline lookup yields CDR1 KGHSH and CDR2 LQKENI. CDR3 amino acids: CASSPRRSNEKLFF. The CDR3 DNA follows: TGTGCCAGCTCACCGAGGCGGTCTAATGAAAAACTGTTTTTT.

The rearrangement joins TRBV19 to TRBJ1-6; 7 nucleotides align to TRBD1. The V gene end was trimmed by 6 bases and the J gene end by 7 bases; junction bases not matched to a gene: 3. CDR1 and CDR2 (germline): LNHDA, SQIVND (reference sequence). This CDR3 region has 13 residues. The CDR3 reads CASSDRANSPLHF. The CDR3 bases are TGTGCCAGTAGCGACAGGGCCAATTCACCCCTCCACTTT.

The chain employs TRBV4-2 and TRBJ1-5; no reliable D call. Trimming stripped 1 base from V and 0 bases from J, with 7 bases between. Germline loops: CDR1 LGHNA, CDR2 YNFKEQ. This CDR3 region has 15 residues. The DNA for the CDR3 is TGTGCCAGCAGCCAAGTCGAGAATAGCAATCAGCCCCAGCATTTT. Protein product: CASSQVENSNQPQHF.

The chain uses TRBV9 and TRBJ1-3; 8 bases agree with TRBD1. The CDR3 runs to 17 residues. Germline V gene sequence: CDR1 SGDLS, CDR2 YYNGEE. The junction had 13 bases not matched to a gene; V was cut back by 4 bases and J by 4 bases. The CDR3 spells CASSREPITGGGNTIYF. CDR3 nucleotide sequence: TGTGCCAGCAGCCGGGAACCGATTACAGGGGGAGGAAACACCATATATTTT.

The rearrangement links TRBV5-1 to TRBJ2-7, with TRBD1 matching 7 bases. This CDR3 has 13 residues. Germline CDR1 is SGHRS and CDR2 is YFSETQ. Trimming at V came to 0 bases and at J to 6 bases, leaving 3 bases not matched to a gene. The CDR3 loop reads CASSLAPGGEQYF. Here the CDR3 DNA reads TGCGCCAGCAGCTTGGCCCCAGGGGGCGAGCAGTACTTC.

The CDR3 nucleotides are TGTGCCAGCACCCGGGCGGTTCAACCCAGGGGTGAAAAACTGTTTTTT. Residues: CASTRAVQPRGEKLFF. The chain carries TRBV5-6 and TRBJ1-4; D might be TRBD1 (6 bases). Trimming took 6 bases from V and 7 from J, leaving 22 bases between them. This CDR3 comprises 16 residues. Per the germline V gene, CDR1 is SGHDT and CDR2 is YYEEEE. Combining the CDR3 with reference TRBV5-6 and TRBJ1-4 gives the whole variable domain DAGVTQSPTHLIKTRGQQVTLRCSPKSGHDTVSWYQQALGQGPQFIFQYYEEEERQRGNFPDRFSGHQFPNYSSELNVNALLLGDSALYLCASTRAVQPRGEKLFFGSGTQLSVL.